This T cell receptor beta chain was profiled in a study of cytomegalovirus exposure and HLA in healthy donors. The PCR used 60 Vbeta and 13 Jbeta primers. Profiled with immunoSEQ multiplex PCR; TCRdb holds only in-frame clones, not every one. Of approximately 210,000 clones in the sample, 79% were seen once. Trimming cost V 0 bases and J 1 base, with 8 bases left between them. The germline V gene has CDR1 SGHRS and CDR2 YFSETQ. There are 14 residues in the CDR3. The gene calls are TRBV5-1 and TRBJ2-7; D not resolved. The receptor was derived from a girl aged 10 to 17 in good health and CMV-seropositive. Sequences were obtained from PBMCs. The CDR3 DNA sequence: TGCGCCAGCAGCTTGGATAGTCCATCCTACGAGCAGTACTTC. Protein sequence: CASSLDSPSYEQYF.